A single sample gave rise to the 13 T cell receptor beta chains below, sequenced in a study of OX40 agonist ivuxolimab in advanced cancers. The table came from immunoSEQ multiplex PCR; TCRdb's copy has only in-frame clones and leaves some out. The table has about 38,000 clones, 82% seen once. The sample consisted of CD4+ or CD8+ T cells sorted from blood, taken in a trial of the OX40 agonist ivuxolimab. These receptors were collected from an adult with an advanced solid tumor such as melanoma, head and neck, liver or kidney cancer.

The CDR3 here is CASSLFQGSGSQFF. Written as DNA, the CDR3 is TGTGCCAGCAGTTTATTCCAGGGTAGCGGGAGTCAGTTCTTC. The V gene is TRBV27, the J gene TRBJ2-1, with 9 positions matching TRBD2. This CDR3 comprises 14 residues. Losses at the gene ends were 1 base for V and 13 bases for J; bases not matched to a gene: 8. Germline lookup yields CDR1 MNHEY and CDR2 SMNVEV (reference sequence).

The chain carries TRBV12-2 and TRBJ1-5; the D segment call TRBD1 is taken from the table without a DNA check. TRBV12-2 is listed as a pseudogene. The CDR3 covers 15 residues. This CDR3 is CASRLTRVLNQPQHF. For the CDR3, the DNA is TGTGCAAGTCGCTTGACCAGGGTACTCAATCAGCCCCAGCATTTT.

A few counts support this clone. V usage is TRBV28 and J usage is TRBJ2-7; tentatively, D is TRBD2 (5 bases). The CDR3 runs to 14 residues. Trimming removed 5 bases at V and 4 bases at J, with 15 bases between. Germline loops: CDR1 MDHEN, CDR2 SYDVKM. The CDR3 bases are TGTGCCAGCAGTCCCCCCACCGGGGTATACGAGCAGTACTTC. Amino acids: CASSPPTGVYEQYF.

The chain uses TRBV7-9 and TRBJ1-5; no reliable D call. V gave up 3 bases and J gave up 2 bases, with 11 bases separating them. The CDR3 consists of 15 residues. CDR1 and CDR2 from the germline V gene are SEHNR and FQNEAQ (reference sequence). CDR3 residues: CASSFFGSGNQPQHF. CDR3 coding DNA: TGTGCCAGCAGCTTTTTCGGAAGTGGCAATCAGCCCCAGCATTTT.

The chain links TRBV19 to TRBJ1-1, with D possibly being TRBD1 (6 bases). Germline assignment: CDR1 LNHDA and CDR2 SQIVND (reference sequence). V lost 7 bases and J lost 9, with 21 bases in between. The CDR3 is made up of 14 amino acids. As DNA, the CDR3 is TGTGCCAGTATCTCGGTGACAGGTTCGTCGAAAGCTTTCTTT. As protein: CASISVTGSSKAFF.

The chain recombines TRBV27 with TRBJ2-7; 9 bases map to TRBD1. Germline lookup yields CDR1 MNHEY and CDR2 SMNVEV (reference sequence). The V gene end was trimmed by 4 bases and the J gene end by 2 bases; junction bases not matched to a gene: 9. The CDR3 extends over 16 amino acids. CDR3 DNA sequence: TGTGCCAGCAGTTGGATTCCCGGGACAGGGACCTACGAGCAGTACTTC. Translated: CASSWIPGTGTYEQYF.

By proportion, this clone is medium-sized. The J gene is TRBJ1-1, the V gene TRBV6-1; D gene unclear. V lost 7 bases and J lost 3, with 9 bases in between. Germline loops: CDR1 MNHNS, CDR2 SASEGT. CDR3 length: 12 residues. CDR3 DNA sequence: TGTGCCAGCACCCTCGGGGACACTGAAGCTTTCTTT. As protein: CASTLGDTEAFF.

This sequence joins TRBV15 and TRBJ2-1; 7 bases match TRBD1. Germline V lookup: CDR1 LNHNV, CDR2 YYDKDF (reference sequence). The CDR3 length is 14 residues. The J segment lost 6 bases and the V segment lost 1 base, leaving 3 bases of the junction unmatched. The CDR3 loop is CATSRAGTVNEQFF. In DNA, the CDR3 is TGTGCCACCAGCAGAGCCGGGACAGTCAATGAGCAGTTCTTC.

The V and J genes are TRBV23-1 and TRBJ1-2; D is perhaps TRBD1 (5 bases). TRBV23-1 is noted as an ORF with a role that remains uncertain. The CDR3 runs to 14 residues. V lost 3 bases to trimming and J lost 0 bases, with 8 bases between them. Here the CDR3 DNA reads TGCGCCAGCAGTCAGCCGGGACCTAACTATGGCTACACCTTC. Translated: CASSQPGPNYGYTF.

The chain links TRBV30 to TRBJ2-5; 7 nucleotides align to TRBD1. Near its end, the DNA agrees better with TRBJ2-7, so the J call may be wrong. This CDR3 is 12 amino acids long. Germline V lookup: CDR1 GTSNPN, CDR2 SVGIG (reference sequence). CDR3 coding DNA: TGTGCCTGGGGGGGACAGACCTACGAGCAGTACTTC. Translating gives CAWGGQTYEQYF.

The V call is TRBV5-8, the J call TRBJ2-1, with 8 bases aligning to TRBD2. The ends lost 2 bases at V and 2 bases at J; junction bases unmatched: 3. The CDR3 is made up of 15 amino acids. Germline V gene lookup returns CDR1 SGHTS and CDR2 YDEGEE. The CDR3 region is CASSLVGRAYNEQFF. CDR3 in DNA: TGTGCCAGCAGCTTAGTCGGGAGGGCCTACAATGAGCAGTTCTTC.

The V gene is TRBV19, the J gene TRBJ1-3; maybe TRBD1 (5 bases). Looked up from germline, CDR1 is LNHDA and CDR2 is SQIVND (reference sequence). V lost 5 bases and J lost 4, with 9 bases in between. This CDR3 has 13 residues. CDR3 region: CASSGALGNTIYF. In DNA form, the CDR3 reads TGTGCCAGTAGTGGGGCCCTCGGAAACACCATATATTTT.

The rearrangement links TRBV5-1 to TRBJ1-4; D is ambiguous. V was pared by 2 bases and J by 1 base, with 0 bases between. CDR3 length: 12 amino acids. The germline V gene has CDR1 SGHRS and CDR2 YFSETQ. CDR3 nucleotides: TGCGCCAGCAGCTTAACTAATGAAAAACTGTTTTTT. Translated: CASSLTNEKLFF.